This T cell receptor beta chain was profiled in a study of T cells in localized non-small cell lung cancer. Generated by immunoSEQ multiplex PCR, the TCRdb table keeps only in-frame clones and is missing some. The repertoire includes 25,000 to 35,000 clones, roughly 90% of them detected once, and 2% to 2.5% sits in the top ten. Germline V gene data show CDR1 as MDHEN and CDR2 as SYDVKM. CDR3 length: 15 amino acids. J gave up 5 bases and V 5 bases, and 9 bases lay outside the gene matches. Findings and caveats of the study: Among the tissues sampled, uninvolved adjacent lung had the highest T cell clonality, above tumor. Prolonged overall survival went with higher T cell density in the blood. The appearance of a median about 62 of the top 100 tumor clones was seen in adjacent lung. Multi-region tumor sequencing was not done, so intratumor heterogeneity could not be excluded.

A note on this clone: Its antigen is currently unknown.

The rearrangement uses TRBV28 and TRBJ2-7; 10 bases match TRBD1. This TCR came from a female donor of 60 years or more with stage I lung adenocarcinoma. The sequencing used peripheral blood, collected before any cancer treatment. The CDR3 sequence is CASSGGGQGIHEQYF. The CDR3 DNA is TGTGCCAGCAGTGGGGGGGGACAGGGGATTCACGAGCAGTACTTC. Full variable domain (outside the CDR3, taken from reference TRBV28 and TRBJ2-7): DVKVTQSSRYLVKRTGEKVFLECVQDMDHENMFWYRQDPGLGLRLIYFSYDVKMKEKGDIPEGYSVSREKKERFSLILESASTNQTSMYLCASSGGGQGIHEQYFGPGTRLTVT.